This TCR beta chain is drawn from a study of T cell repertoires in cytomegalovirus infection. In the study overall: Evidence of both CMV infection and a matching HLA type came from public TCR beta signatures. Study-level findings and limits: CMV carriers having the relevant HLA were flagged by cumulative public TCR beta family frequency. There were HLA-C-restricted CMV-specific TCR beta clonotypes dominating the ex vivo response.

TCRdb reprocessed the reads with MiXCR, giving one entry per CDR3 protein. The repertoire holds over 150,000 distinct CDR3 sequences, roughly 19% seen once, with approximately 2.9% in the top ten. Germline trimming cut 5 bases from V and 4 bases from J; bases unmatched to any gene: 4. The CDR3 has 15 residues. CDR1 is MDHEN, CDR2 SYDVKM, per germline. As for this clonotype: As yet, its antigen is unknown.

The V gene is TRBV28, the J gene TRBJ2-1; the match to TRBD2 covers 11 bases. This TCR came from a human donor in good health (CMV status not recorded). Some clones in this sample may be carry-over from other donors' samples. Material for sequencing was PBMCs. This chain's CDR3 is CASSRGTSGYNEQFF. In nucleotides, the CDR3 is TGTGCCAGCAGTCGGGGGACTAGCGGTTACAATGAGCAGTTCTTC.